This TCR beta chain comes out of a study of cytomegalovirus exposure and HLA in healthy donors. Study-level findings and limits: Rarity held for most TCR sequences, but there were some public TCRs that occurred in many donors. Excluded: some indistinguishable V segments such as TRBV6-2 and TRBV6-3.

V shed 7 bases and J 5 bases; nucleotides not matched to a gene: 12. CDR3 length: 15 residues. CDR1 is MNHEY, CDR2 SVGAGI, per germline. The table lists this clone with a few counts. Its antigen remains unknown. The PCR had 60 Vbeta and 13 Jbeta primers. TCRdb's copy holds only in-frame clones and misses some; the assay was immunoSEQ multiplex PCR. The sample carries some 98,000 clones, roughly two thirds recorded once. The clonotype originates from a man in his forties or fifties in good health and CMV-seronegative. The gene calls are TRBV6-5 and TRBJ1-1, with 8 bases matching TRBD1. Sequencing input: PBMCs. CDR3 protein: CASIPTGQGGTEAFF. In DNA form, the CDR3 reads TGTGCCAGCATACCTACTGGACAGGGCGGGACTGAAGCTTTCTTT.